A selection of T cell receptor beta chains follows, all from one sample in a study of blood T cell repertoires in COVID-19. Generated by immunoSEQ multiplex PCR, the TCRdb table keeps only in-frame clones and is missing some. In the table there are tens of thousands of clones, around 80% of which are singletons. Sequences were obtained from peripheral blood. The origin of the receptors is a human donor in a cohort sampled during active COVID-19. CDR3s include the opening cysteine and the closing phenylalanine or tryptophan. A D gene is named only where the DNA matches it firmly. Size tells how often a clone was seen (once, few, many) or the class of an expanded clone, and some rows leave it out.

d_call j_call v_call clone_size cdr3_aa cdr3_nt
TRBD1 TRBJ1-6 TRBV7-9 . CASSSSGTDNSPLHF TGTGCCAGCAGCTCCTCCGGGACAGATAATTCACCCCTCCACTTT
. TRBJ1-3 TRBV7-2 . CASSLDATSPGNTIYF TGTGCCAGCAGCTTAGATGCCACTTCTCCTGGAAACACCATATATTTT
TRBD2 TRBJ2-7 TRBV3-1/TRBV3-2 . CANFGAGEDYEQYF TGTGCCAACTTCGGAGCGGGGGAGGACTACGAGCAGTACTTC
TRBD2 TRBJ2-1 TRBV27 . CASREMAGGENEQFF TGTGCCAGCAGGGAGATGGCGGGGGGTGAGAATGAGCAGTTCTTC
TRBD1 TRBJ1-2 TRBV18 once CASSPPTGIGYGYTF TGTGCCAGCTCACCCCCGACAGGGATCGGCTATGGCTACACCTTC
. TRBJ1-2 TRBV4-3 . CASSPGIARGYTF TGCGCCAGCAGCCCGGGTATTGCCCGCGGCTACACCTTC
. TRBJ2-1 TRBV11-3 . CASSLSGRVGLGNEQFF TGTGCCAGCAGCTTAAGTGGGCGGGTAGGGCTCGGCAATGAGCAGTTCTTC
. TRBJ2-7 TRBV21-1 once CASSKVKRGGYYEQYF TGTGCCAGCAGCAAAGTCAAGCGGGGGGGATACTACGAGCAGTACTTC
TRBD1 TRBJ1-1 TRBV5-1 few CASTARNRGSEAFF TGCGCCAGCACCGCGCGGAACAGGGGATCTGAAGCTTTCTTT
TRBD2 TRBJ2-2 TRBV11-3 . CASSSPRTSGESGELFF TGTGCCAGCAGCTCACCTCGGACTAGCGGGGAGTCCGGGGAGCTGTTTTTT
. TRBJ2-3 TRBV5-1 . CASSLGDFTDTQYF TGCGCCAGCAGCTTGGGGGACTTTACAGATACGCAGTATTTT
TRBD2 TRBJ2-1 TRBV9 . CASSVSSGGYNEQFF TGTGCCAGCAGCGTATCCAGCGGGGGATACAATGAGCAGTTCTTC
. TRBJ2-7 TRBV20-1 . CSASERAYEQYF TGCAGTGCTAGTGAACGAGCCTACGAGCAGTACTTC
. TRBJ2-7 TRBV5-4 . CASSLSSITYEQYF TGTGCCAGCAGCTTGTCGAGTATCACCTACGAGCAGTACTTC
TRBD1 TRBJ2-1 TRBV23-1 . CASSQTPGQGIQQFF TGCGCCAGCAGTCAAACACCGGGACAGGGAATCCAGCAGTTCTTC
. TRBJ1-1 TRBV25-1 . CASRRGTEAFF TGTGCCAGCCGGAGGGGAACTGAAGCTTTCTTT
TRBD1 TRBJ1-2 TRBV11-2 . CASSLEQGDYGYTF TGTGCCAGCAGCTTAGAGCAGGGGGACTATGGCTACACCTTC
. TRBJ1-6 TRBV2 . CASSEWWTPNSYNSPLHF TGTGCCAGCAGTGAATGGTGGACTCCCAACTCCTATAATTCACCCCTCCACTTT
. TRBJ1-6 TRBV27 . CASSHRSSYNSPLHF TGTGCCAGCAGTCATCGGAGCTCCTATAATTCACCCCTCCACTTT
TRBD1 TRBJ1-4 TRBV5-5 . CASSAGTGDEKLFF TGTGCCAGCAGCGCCGGGACAGGGGACGAAAAACTGTTTTTT
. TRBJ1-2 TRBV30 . CAWSTGLDYGYTF TGTGCCTGGAGTACAGGCCTGGACTATGGCTACACCTTC
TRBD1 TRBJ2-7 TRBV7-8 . CASSPGTGGYEQYF TGTGCCAGCAGCCCCGGGACAGGGGGCTACGAGCAGTACTTC
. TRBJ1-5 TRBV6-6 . CASSSWPNQPQHF TGTGCCAGCAGTTCCTGGCCAAATCAGCCCCAGCATTTT
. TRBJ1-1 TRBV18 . CASSDGQNTEAFF TGTGCCAGCTCGGATGGACAAAACACTGAAGCTTTCTTT
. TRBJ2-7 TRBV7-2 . CASSSRGGYEQYF TGTGCCAGCAGCTCCCGCGGCGGCTACGAGCAGTACTTC
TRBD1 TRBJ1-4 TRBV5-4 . CASRSQQGEKLFF TGTGCCAGCAGATCTCAACAGGGGGAAAAACTGTTTTTT
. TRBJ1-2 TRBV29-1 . CSVTGTKDGYTF TGCAGCGTAACCGGGACAAAGGATGGCTACACCTTC
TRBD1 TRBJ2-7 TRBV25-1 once CASSHPGTGTYEQYF TGTGCCAGCAGCCACCCCGGGACAGGGACCTACGAGCAGTACTTC
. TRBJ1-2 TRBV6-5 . CASRPVRGSLDGYTF TGTGCCAGCAGACCCGTAAGAGGTTCACTCGATGGCTACACCTTC